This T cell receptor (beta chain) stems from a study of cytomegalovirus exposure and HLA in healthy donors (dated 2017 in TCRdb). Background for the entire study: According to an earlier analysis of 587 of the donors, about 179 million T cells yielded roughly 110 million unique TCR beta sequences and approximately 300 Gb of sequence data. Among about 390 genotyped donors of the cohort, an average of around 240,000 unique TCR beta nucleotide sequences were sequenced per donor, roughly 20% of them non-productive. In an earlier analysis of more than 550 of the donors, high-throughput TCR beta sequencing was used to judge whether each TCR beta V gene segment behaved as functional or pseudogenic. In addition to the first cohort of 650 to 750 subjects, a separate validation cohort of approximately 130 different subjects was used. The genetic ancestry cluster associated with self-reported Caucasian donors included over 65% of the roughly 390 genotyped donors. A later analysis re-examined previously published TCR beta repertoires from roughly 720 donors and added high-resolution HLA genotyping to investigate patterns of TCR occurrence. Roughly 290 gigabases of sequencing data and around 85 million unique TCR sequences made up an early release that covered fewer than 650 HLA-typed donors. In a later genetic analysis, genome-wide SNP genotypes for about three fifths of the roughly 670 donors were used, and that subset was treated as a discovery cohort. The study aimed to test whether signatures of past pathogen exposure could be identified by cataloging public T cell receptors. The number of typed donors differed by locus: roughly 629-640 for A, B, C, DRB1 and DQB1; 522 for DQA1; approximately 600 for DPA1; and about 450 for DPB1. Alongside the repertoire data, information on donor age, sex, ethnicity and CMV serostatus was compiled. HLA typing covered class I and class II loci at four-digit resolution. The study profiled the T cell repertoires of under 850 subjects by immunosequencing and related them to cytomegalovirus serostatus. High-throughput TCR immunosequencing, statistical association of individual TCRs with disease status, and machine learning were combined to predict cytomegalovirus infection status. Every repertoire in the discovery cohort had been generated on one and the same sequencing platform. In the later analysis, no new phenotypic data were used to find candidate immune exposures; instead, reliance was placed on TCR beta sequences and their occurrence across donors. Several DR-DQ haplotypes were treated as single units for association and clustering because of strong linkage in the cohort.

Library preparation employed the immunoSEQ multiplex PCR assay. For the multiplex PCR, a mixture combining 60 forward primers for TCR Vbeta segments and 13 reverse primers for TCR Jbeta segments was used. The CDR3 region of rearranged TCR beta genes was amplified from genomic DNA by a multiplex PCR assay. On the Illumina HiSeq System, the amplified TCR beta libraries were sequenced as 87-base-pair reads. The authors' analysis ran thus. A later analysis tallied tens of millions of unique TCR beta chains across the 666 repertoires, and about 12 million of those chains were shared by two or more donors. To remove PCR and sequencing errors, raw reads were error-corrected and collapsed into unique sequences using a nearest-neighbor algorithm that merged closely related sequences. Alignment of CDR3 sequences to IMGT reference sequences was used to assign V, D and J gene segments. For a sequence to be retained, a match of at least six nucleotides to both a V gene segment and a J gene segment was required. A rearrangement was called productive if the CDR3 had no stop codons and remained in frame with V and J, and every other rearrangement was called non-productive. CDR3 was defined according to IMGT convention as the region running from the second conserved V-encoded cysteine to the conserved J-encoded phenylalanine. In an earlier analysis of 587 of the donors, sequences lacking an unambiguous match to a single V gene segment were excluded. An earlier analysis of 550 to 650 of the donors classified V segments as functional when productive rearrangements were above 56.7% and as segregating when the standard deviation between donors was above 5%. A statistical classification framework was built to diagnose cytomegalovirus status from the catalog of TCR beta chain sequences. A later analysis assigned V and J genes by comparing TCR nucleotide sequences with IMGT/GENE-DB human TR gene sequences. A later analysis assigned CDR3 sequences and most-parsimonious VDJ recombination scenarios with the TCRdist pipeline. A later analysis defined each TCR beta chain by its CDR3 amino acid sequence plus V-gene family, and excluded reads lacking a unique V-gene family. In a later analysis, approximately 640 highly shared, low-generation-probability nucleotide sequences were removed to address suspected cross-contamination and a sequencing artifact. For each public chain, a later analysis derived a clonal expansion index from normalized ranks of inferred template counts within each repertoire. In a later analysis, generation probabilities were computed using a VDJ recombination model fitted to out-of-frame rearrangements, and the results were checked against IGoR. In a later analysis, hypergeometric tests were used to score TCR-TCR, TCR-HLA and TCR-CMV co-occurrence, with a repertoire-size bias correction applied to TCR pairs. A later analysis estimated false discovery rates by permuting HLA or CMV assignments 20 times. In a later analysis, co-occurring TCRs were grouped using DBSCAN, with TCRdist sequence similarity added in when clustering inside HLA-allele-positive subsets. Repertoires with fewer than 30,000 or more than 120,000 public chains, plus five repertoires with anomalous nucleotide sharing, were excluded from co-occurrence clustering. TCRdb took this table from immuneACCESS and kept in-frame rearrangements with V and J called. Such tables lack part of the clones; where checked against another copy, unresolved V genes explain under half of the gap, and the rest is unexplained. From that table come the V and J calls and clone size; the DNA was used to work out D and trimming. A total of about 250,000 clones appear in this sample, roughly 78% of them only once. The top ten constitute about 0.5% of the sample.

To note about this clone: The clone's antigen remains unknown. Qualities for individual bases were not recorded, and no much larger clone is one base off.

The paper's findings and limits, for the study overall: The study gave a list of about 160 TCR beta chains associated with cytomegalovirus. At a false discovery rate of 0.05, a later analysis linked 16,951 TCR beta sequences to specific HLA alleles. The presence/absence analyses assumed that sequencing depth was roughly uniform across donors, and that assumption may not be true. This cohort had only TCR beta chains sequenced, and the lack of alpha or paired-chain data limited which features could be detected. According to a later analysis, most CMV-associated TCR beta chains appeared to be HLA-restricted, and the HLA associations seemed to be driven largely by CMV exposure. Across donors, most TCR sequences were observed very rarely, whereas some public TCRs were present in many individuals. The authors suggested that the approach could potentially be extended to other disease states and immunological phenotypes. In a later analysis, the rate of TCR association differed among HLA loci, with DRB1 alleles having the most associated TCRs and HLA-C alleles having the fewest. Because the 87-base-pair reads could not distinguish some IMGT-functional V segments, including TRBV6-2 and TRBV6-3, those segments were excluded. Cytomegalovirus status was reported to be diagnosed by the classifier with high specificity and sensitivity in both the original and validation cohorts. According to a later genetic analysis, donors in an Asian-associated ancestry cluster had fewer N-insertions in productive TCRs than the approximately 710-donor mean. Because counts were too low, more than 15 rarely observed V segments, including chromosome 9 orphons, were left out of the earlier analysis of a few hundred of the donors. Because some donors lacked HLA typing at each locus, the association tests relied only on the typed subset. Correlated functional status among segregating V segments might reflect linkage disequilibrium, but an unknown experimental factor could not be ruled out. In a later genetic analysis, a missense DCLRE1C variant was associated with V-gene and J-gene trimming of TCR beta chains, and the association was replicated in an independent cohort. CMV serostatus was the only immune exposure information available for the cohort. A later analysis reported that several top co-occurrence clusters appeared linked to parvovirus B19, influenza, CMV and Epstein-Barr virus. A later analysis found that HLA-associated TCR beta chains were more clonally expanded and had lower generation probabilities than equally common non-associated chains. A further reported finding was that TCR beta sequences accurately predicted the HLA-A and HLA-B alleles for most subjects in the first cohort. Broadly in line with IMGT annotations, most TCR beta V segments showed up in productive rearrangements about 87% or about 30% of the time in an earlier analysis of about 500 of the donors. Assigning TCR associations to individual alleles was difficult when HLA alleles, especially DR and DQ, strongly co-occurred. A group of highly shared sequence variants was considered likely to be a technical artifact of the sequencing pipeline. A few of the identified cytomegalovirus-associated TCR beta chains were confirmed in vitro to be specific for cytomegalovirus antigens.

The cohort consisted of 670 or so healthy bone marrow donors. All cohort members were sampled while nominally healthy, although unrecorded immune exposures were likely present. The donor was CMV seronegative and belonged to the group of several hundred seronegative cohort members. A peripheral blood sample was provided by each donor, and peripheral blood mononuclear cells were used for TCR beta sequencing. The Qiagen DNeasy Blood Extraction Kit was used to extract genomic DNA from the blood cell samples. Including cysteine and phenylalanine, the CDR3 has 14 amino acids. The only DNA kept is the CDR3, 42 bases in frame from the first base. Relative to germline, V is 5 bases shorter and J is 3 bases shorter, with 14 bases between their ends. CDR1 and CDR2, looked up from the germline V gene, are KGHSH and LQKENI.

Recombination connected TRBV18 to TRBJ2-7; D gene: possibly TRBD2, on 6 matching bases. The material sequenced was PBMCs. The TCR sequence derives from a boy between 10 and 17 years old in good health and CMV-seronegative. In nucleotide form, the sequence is TGTGCCAGCTCATCCGGGAGTGATCACTACGAGCAGTACTTC. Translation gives CASSSGSDHYEQYF.